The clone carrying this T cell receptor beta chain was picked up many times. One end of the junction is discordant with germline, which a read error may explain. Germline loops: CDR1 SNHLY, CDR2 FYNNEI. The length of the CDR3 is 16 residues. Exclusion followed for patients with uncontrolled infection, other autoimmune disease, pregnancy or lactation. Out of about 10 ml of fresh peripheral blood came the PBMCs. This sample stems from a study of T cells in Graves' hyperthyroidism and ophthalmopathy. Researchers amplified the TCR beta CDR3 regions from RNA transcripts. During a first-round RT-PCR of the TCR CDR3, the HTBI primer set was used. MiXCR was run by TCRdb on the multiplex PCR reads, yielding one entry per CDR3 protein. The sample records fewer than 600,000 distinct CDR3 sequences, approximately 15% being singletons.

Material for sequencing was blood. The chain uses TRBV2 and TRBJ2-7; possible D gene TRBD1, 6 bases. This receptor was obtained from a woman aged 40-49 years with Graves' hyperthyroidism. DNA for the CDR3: TGTGCCAGCACTGAAGGGTTGTGGCAGGGGTCCTACGAGCAGTACTTC. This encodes CASTEGLWQGSYEQYF. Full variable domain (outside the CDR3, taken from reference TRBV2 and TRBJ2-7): EPEVTQTPSHQVTQMGQEVILRCVPISNHLYFYWYRQILGQKVEFLVSFYNNEISEKSEIFDDQFSVERPDGSNFTLKIRSTKLEDSAMYFCASTEGLWQGSYEQYFGPGTRLTVT.